This TCR beta chain stems from a study of T cells after yellow fever vaccination. The V end was cut by 3 bases, the J end by 0 bases, with 6 bases between. Per germline, CDR1 GTSNPN and CDR2 SVGIG (reference sequence). CDR3 size: 12 residues. TCRdb re-derived calls from the 5' RACE reads in MiXCR, one entry per CDR3 protein. The sample shows about 400,000 distinct CDR3 sequences, over 5% of them seen only once. There are a few counts of this clonotype. The antigen is undetermined. General study findings and limits: Though weaker, the secondary response peaked faster, on day 5 versus 15. Booster sampling recovered most clones from primary vaccination (under 98% CD4, just over 85% CD8).

The sequence was obtained from a young man who received the YFV17D yellow fever vaccine. J is TRBJ2-7 and V is TRBV30; weak D call: TRBD2 (5 bases). The sample was PBMCs, taken 5 days after the yellow fever booster vaccination. For the CDR3, the DNA is TGTGCCTGGAGCGGGATCTCCTACGAGCAGTACTTC. It specifies CAWSGISYEQYF.